A selection of T cell receptor beta chains follows, all from one sample in a study of T cell responses to AZD1222 COVID-19 vaccine. Clones were sequenced by immunoSEQ multiplex PCR, and TCRdb holds only the in-frame ones, with some missing. This sample has about 180,000 clones, with around nine tenths found just once. The source was peripheral blood, collected on day 0 of AZD1222 vaccination. The receptors shown here come from an adult in good health. The CDR3 runs from the conserved cysteine through the conserved F or W. Each record gives: clone size, V gene, J gene, D gene, CDR3 protein, CDR3 DNA. The D gene is left open where the match is weak. Clone size, where shown, is once, few, many, or a class for clones that have expanded.

>-|TRBV7-2|TRBJ2-7|-
CASSLGGYRAYEQYF
TGTGCCAGCAGCCTAGGGGGGTATCGGGCCTACGAGCAGTACTTC
>once|TRBV5-8|TRBJ2-7|TRBD1
CASSLETDRVRPYEQYF
TGTGCCAGCAGCTTGGAAACCGACAGGGTAAGGCCCTACGAGCAGTACTTC
>-|TRBV11-2|TRBJ2-7|TRBD1
CASSPGGGQGAFYEQYF
TGTGCCAGCAGCCCAGGGGGAGGACAGGGGGCTTTCTACGAGCAGTACTTC
>-|TRBV13|TRBJ2-7|-
CASSLGLGRERLEQYF
TGTGCCAGCAGCTTGGGGCTAGGCAGGGAGAGGCTCGAGCAGTACTTC
>-|TRBV19|TRBJ1-5|-
CASTGNSNQPQHF
TGTGCCAGTACAGGAAATAGCAATCAGCCCCAGCATTTT
>-|TRBV6-5|TRBJ1-1|-
CASSIIGNTEAFF
TGTGCCAGCAGCATTATCGGGAACACTGAAGCTTTCTTT
>-|TRBV18|TRBJ2-1|-
CASSPNVWQGNEQFF
TGTGCCAGCTCACCGAACGTCTGGCAGGGCAATGAGCAGTTCTTC
>-|TRBV7-9|TRBJ2-1|-
CASSPWGNEQFF
TGTGCCAGCAGCCCTTGGGGGAATGAGCAGTTCTTC
>few|TRBV7-8|TRBJ1-1|-
CASSLPKDGMGAFF
TGTGCCAGCAGCTTACCCAAGGACGGGATGGGAGCTTTCTTT
>few|TRBV15|TRBJ1-5|-
CATSRDQGWVQPQHF
TGTGCCACCAGCAGAGATCAGGGGTGGGTTCAGCCCCAGCATTTT